A single sample gave rise to the 10 T cell receptor beta chains below, sequenced in a study of regulatory T cells in long-lasting Graves disease. Relying on iRepertoire HTBI primers and Arm-PCR of CDR3 regions, the team built TCR beta libraries. In TCRdb, the multiplex PCR reads were re-called with MiXCR into one record per CDR3 protein. There are more than 350,000 distinct CDR3 sequences in the sample; approximately 15% occur only once, and approximately 16% lies in the top ten. Time point in this sample: newly diagnosed GD, antithyroid drugs for less than 3 months. The TCR library was made from RNA that had been extracted from PBMCs in TRIzol. These data are also associated with another study on T cells in Graves' hyperthyroidism and ophthalmopathy.

This sample comprised peripheral blood mononuclear cells (PBMCs), obtained at new diagnosis, from a patient treated with antithyroid drugs. Receptors originate from a woman younger than 45 with Graves disease.

This clonotype was seen a handful of times. This chain links TRBV29-1 with TRBJ1-2; unclear D gene. CDR3 length: 17 amino acids. The ends were cut back, 0 bases at V and 6 bases at J, with 23 bases in the middle. Germline V lookup: CDR1 SQVTM, CDR2 ANQGSEA. The CDR3 sequence is CSVEDRGRSRGGNGYTF. CDR3 coding DNA: TGCAGCGTTGAAGATCGCGGGAGGAGTCGGGGAGGAAATGGCTACACCTTC.

This sequence joins TRBV7-6 and TRBJ2-3; D gene ambiguous. Gene TRBJ1-5 matches the end of the DNA better, so the J call may be wrong. Germline V gives CDR1 SGHVS, CDR2 FNYEAQ. The CDR3 covers 12 residues. As DNA, the CDR3 is TGTGCCAGCAGCTTAGCGGAGGATACGCAGCATTTT. Translated, it gives CASSLAEDTQHF.

The chain combines TRBV4-1 with TRBJ2-5; either TRBD1 or TRBD2 may fit D (5 bases each). The CDR3 spans 15 residues. Germline CDR1 MGHRA, CDR2 YSYEKL. Trimming cost V 2 bases and J 6 bases, with 16 bases left between them. The CDR3 DNA is TGCGCCAGCAGCCAACCGGGACGGGGCCGGAAGACCCAGTACTTC. Amino acids: CASSQPGRGRKTQYF.

This clonotype was seen many times. The chain has TRBV28 and TRBJ1-1; D remains ambiguous. Trimming took off 6 bases at V and 1 base at J, with 9 bases between the two ends. Germline V gene data show CDR1 as MDHEN and CDR2 as SYDVKM. This CDR3 is built from 13 residues. The CDR3 region has the DNA TGTGCCAGCAGCATGTGGGGGAACACTGAAGCTTTCTTT. Translating gives CASSMWGNTEAFF. Complete variable domain (other parts from reference TRBV28 and TRBJ1-1): DVKVTQSSRYLVKRTGEKVFLECVQDMDHENMFWYRQDPGLGLRLIYFSYDVKMKEKGDIPEGYSVSREKKERFSLILESASTNQTSMYLCASSMWGNTEAFFGQGTRLTVV.

CDR3 sequence reads: CATSDQWGDTIQYF. The DNA for the CDR3 is TGTGCCACCAGCGATCAGTGGGGGGATACCATTCAGTACTTC. The chain recombines TRBV15 with TRBJ2-4; D perhaps matches TRBD2 (6 bases). V dropped 5 bases and J dropped 9 bases, with 17 bases sitting between them. Germline-derived CDR1 and CDR2 are LNHNV and YYDKDF (reference sequence). This CDR3 contains 14 residues.

This clonotype has ten or more counts. This chain connects TRBV7-8 to TRBJ2-2; TRBD2 aligns across 12 bases. The trim removed 6 bases at V and 7 bases at J, leaving 6 bases unmatched. The CDR3 totals 15 residues. CDR1 is SGHVS, CDR2 FQNEAQ, per germline. The CDR3 loop reads CASRRLAGESGELFF. DNA of the CDR3: TGTGCCAGCAGGCGACTAGCGGGAGAAAGCGGGGAGCTGTTTTTT.

The rearrangement joins TRBV29-1 to TRBJ1-1; D gene unclear. Trimming shortened V by 3 bases and J by 0 bases, and 8 bases separated the two germline ends. This CDR3 has 13 amino acids. CDR1 is SQVTM and CDR2 is ANQGSEA in the germline V gene. The CDR3 DNA reads as TGCAGCGTTGAGGAAGGGATGAACACTGAAGCTTTCTTT. Translated: CSVEEGMNTEAFF. The entire variable domain, with the rest obtained from reference TRBV29-1 and TRBJ1-1, is as follows: SAVISQKPSRDICQRGTSLTIQCQVDSQVTMMFWYRQQPGQSLTLIATANQGSEATYESGFVIDKFPISRPNLTFSTLTVSNMSPEDSSIYLCSVEEGMNTEAFFGQGTRLTVV.

This clonotype was observed many times. The chain links TRBV7-2 to TRBJ2-2; TRBD1 aligns across 8 bases. The CDR3 is 14 residues long. Germline lookup yields CDR1 SGHTA and CDR2 FQGNSA. Losses at the gene ends were 5 bases for V and 6 bases for J; bases not matched to a gene: 5. The CDR3 sequence: CASSRRQGSGELFF. CDR3 coding DNA: TGTGCCAGCAGCCGGAGACAGGGGTCCGGGGAGCTGTTTTTT.

The rearrangement links TRBV27 to TRBJ2-3, with TRBD2 matching over 15 bases. The J segment lost 0 bases and the V segment lost 2 bases, leaving 9 bases of the junction unmatched. There are 20 residues in the CDR3. CDR1 is MNHEY, CDR2 SMNVEV, per germline (reference sequence). The CDR3 spells CASSLGGLAGGPPSTDTQYF. CDR3 DNA: TGTGCCAGCAGTTTAGGGGGACTAGCGGGAGGCCCCCCTAGCACAGATACGCAGTATTTT.

This clonotype was counted ten times or more. The V and J genes are TRBV2 and TRBJ2-1; D might be TRBD1 or TRBD2, each matching 5 bases. Germline CDR1 is SNHLY and CDR2 is FYNNEI. The V end lost 4 bases, the J end lost 9 bases, and 19 bases lay between the germline ends. This CDR3 is 15 amino acids long. The CDR3 loop is CASSAEGLSPPEQFF. The DNA of the CDR3 is TGTGCCAGCAGTGCCGAGGGGCTGTCGCCTCCTGAGCAGTTCTTC.